Listed below are T cell receptor beta chains from one sample, sequenced in a study of early T cells in non-severe SARS-CoV-2 infection. TCRdb passed the 5' RACE reads through MiXCR, listing each CDR3 protein once. The sample contains tens of thousands of distinct CDR3 sequences, around 6.5% of which appear only once. Sequencing used whole blood, obtained at baseline. The receptors were sampled from an adult who was a healthcare worker with PCR-confirmed SARS-CoV-2 infection or an uninfected control (not recorded which). Each CDR3 is given with its conserved first and last residue. The D gene is left open where the match is weak. Size is omitted from some rows. Given values are once, few, many or a class for expanded clones.

clone_size	v_call	d_call	j_call	cdr3_aa	cdr3_nt
few	TRBV20-1	TRBD2	TRBJ2-3	CSASLLAGGPWSDTQYF	TGCAGTGCTAGCCTTCTAGCGGGAGGGCCGTGGTCCGATACGCAGTATTTT
many	TRBV11-1	.	TRBJ2-5	CASSPRTVQETQYF	TGTGCCAGCAGCCCGAGGACAGTCCAAGAGACCCAGTACTTC
few	TRBV20-1	.	TRBJ1-5	CSASPQTYSNQPQHF	TGCAGTGCCAGCCCTCAGACTTATAGCAATCAGCCCCAGCATTTT
many	TRBV24-1	.	TRBJ2-1	CATSAGESSYNEQFF	TGTGCCACCAGTGCAGGCGAAAGCTCCTACAATGAGCAGTTCTTC
few	TRBV7-2	TRBD2	TRBJ2-3	CASSLSSGADTQYF	TGTGCCAGCAGCTTATCTAGCGGCGCAGATACGCAGTATTTT
few	TRBV19	.	TRBJ1-2	CASSMDLRGLYGYTF	TGTGCCAGTAGTATGGATTTACGGGGTCTCTATGGCTACACCTTC
many	TRBV6-4	TRBD2	TRBJ2-1	CASSDSGGANEQFF	TGTGCCAGCAGTGATAGCGGGGGGGCCAATGAGCAGTTCTTC
few	TRBV12-3/TRBV12-4	.	TRBJ2-7	CASSLRLGTVGEQYF	TGTGCCAGCAGTTTAAGGTTAGGGACTGTCGGCGAGCAGTACTTC
few	TRBV5-1	.	TRBJ2-7	CASSLWIGTGEQYF	TGCGCCAGCAGCTTGTGGATAGGCACAGGAGAGCAGTACTTC
.	TRBV18	.	TRBJ2-5	CASSLGQQETRYF	TGTGCCAGCTCACTCGGACAGCAAGAGACCCGGTACTTC
many	TRBV18	.	TRBJ2-6	CASSSLAWGSGANVLTF	TGTGCCAGCTCATCCTTAGCGTGGGGGTCTGGGGCCAACGTCCTGACTTTC
.	TRBV19	.	TRBJ2-2	CAVDPGKALPGELFF	TGTGCCGTCGACCCCGGAAAGGCCCTCCCCGGGGAGCTGTTTTTT
.	TRBV28	.	TRBJ2-3	CASSTPSFGTDTQYF	TGTGCCAGCAGTACTCCCTCTTTTGGGACAGATACGCAGTATTTT
.	TRBV7-2	TRBD2	TRBJ2-2	CASSLLAGGNTGELFF	TGTGCCAGCAGCTTGCTGGCGGGAGGAAATACCGGGGAGCTGTTTTTT
many	TRBV6-2/TRBV6-3	.	TRBJ2-1	CASDSRGEQFF	TGTGCCAGCGATTCCCGGGGTGAGCAGTTCTTC
many	TRBV27	.	TRBJ1-4	CASSLSLTVTNEKLFF	TGTGCCAGCAGTTTATCCCTGACAGTAACTAATGAAAAACTGTTTTTT
.	TRBV6-1	.	TRBJ2-3	CASSEVGLGTDTQYF	TGTGCCAGCAGTGAAGTGGGGCTGGGAACAGATACGCAGTATTTT
.	TRBV20-1	.	TRBJ2-1	CSARAPVSSYNEQFF	TGCAGTGCTAGAGCCCCGGTAAGCTCCTACAATGAGCAGTTCTTC
few	TRBV6-6	.	TRBJ2-7	CASSYSISRGGEQYF	TGTGCCAGCAGTTACTCGATTTCCAGGGGGGGCGAGCAGTACTTC
few	TRBV20-1	TRBD2	TRBJ2-7	CSAGATSGKSYEQYF	TGCAGTGCTGGGGCGACTAGCGGTAAATCCTACGAGCAGTACTTC
many	TRBV4-1	TRBD1	TRBJ1-4	CASSLSSGTGSEKLFF	TGCGCCAGCAGCCTCTCATCCGGGACAGGCTCTGAAAAACTGTTTTTT
many	TRBV11-2	.	TRBJ1-4	CASSFYGGKLFF	TGTGCCAGCAGTTTTTACGGAGGGAAACTGTTTTTT
many	TRBV11-3	.	TRBJ2-1	CASSLDRGMGNEQFF	TGTGCCAGCAGCTTAGATCGCGGGATGGGGAATGAGCAGTTCTTC
few	TRBV7-8	.	TRBJ1-6	CASSSRSGDNSPLHF	TGTGCCAGCAGCTCGAGATCAGGGGATAATTCACCCCTCCACTTT
few	TRBV27	TRBD2	TRBJ2-5	CASSLRNGGLAQETQYF	TGTGCCAGCAGTCTAAGAAACGGTGGACTAGCCCAAGAGACCCAGTACTTC
few	TRBV12-5	.	TRBJ2-1	CASGKGGNEQFF	TGTGCTAGTGGCAAAGGGGGCAATGAGCAGTTCTTC
few	TRBV6-2/TRBV6-3	.	TRBJ2-7	CASSHDNSYEQYF	TGTGCCAGCTCCCACGATAACTCCTACGAGCAGTACTTC